This T cell receptor (beta chain) stems from a study of radiotherapy plus CTLA-4 blockade in lung cancer. The wider study: An objective response was seen in 15% to 20% of patients, and disease control in 31%. Study conclusions and caveats: Blood-borne expansion of tumor-derived TCR clones followed radiotherapy plus ipilimumab. Interferon-beta and early blood T cell clone dynamics reportedly predicted response best.

Focal radiation and CTLA-4 blockade (ipilimumab) were tested in chemo-refractory metastatic non-small-cell lung cancer patients. On this clone: Antigen specificity is unknown.

Sequencing was performed with immunoSEQ multiplex PCR; in TCRdb, only in-frame clones are kept and a portion is missing. This table holds about 120,000 clones, 80% to 90% found once. V lost 5 bases, J lost 3 bases, and 10 bases lay in between. The germline gives CDR1 MDHEN, CDR2 SYDVKM. CDR3 length: 13 amino acids. The TCR was taken from a human donor with non-small cell lung cancer that progressed on radiotherapy plus ipilimumab. The V and J genes are TRBV28 and TRBJ1-2; D perhaps matches TRBD1 (5 bases). This material consisted of peripheral blood, taken from a patient treated with radiotherapy plus ipilimumab. In nucleotides, the CDR3 is TGTGCCAGCAGTCCCATAGGGGACTATGGCTACACCTTC. Its protein product is CASSPIGDYGYTF.